The 32 T cell receptor beta chains in this list originate from one sample, sequenced in a study of cytomegalovirus exposure and HLA in healthy donors. PCR primers comprised 60 Vbeta and 13 Jbeta primers. Assay: immunoSEQ multiplex PCR; the TCRdb copy retains only in-frame clones and omits some. The table lists over 85,000 clones, roughly three quarters of them singletons. Sequencing used PBMCs. These receptors were collected from a female donor in good health and CMV-seronegative.

The V and J genes are TRBV4-1 and TRBJ1-5, with D perhaps matching TRBD1 (5 bases). This CDR3 region has 16 residues. Germline-derived CDR1 and CDR2 are MGHRA and YSYEKL. The V gene lost 0 bases and the J gene lost 6 bases, with 15 bases spanning the gap. The CDR3 protein is CASSQDPRGESQPQHF. CDR3 DNA sequence: TGCGCCAGCAGCCAAGACCCCCGGGGGGAGAGTCAGCCCCAGCATTTT.

This clone was counted a single time. The rearrangement uses TRBV27 and TRBJ2-1; 8 bases are a match to TRBD2. Germline lookup yields CDR1 MNHEY and CDR2 SMNVEV (reference sequence). The trim removed 6 bases at V and 7 bases at J, leaving 5 bases unmatched. CDR3 length: 13 amino acids. DNA for the CDR3: TGTGCCAGCAGCCCGGGGGGGCCGAATGAGCAGTTCTTC. This translates into CASSPGGPNEQFF.

CDR3 nucleotide sequence: TGTGCCAGCAGGTTAGGGACAGGGCCGACCTACGAGCAGTACTTC. Encoded protein: CASRLGTGPTYEQYF. The chain joins TRBV28 to TRBJ2-7, with TRBD1 identical over 9 bases. V trimming: 6 bases; J trimming: 2 bases; junction bases outside the gene matches: 8. This CDR3 is built from 15 residues. Germline V gene sequence: CDR1 MDHEN, CDR2 SYDVKM.

The chain carries TRBV6-1 and TRBJ1-5; D is possibly TRBD1 (6 bases). This CDR3 has 18 residues. The germline V and J ends were trimmed by 2 bases and 7 bases, with 24 bases remaining between them. CDR1 MNHNS and CDR2 SASEGT come from the germline V gene. CDR3 loop: CASSERGGRERRRQPQHF. The CDR3 region has the DNA TGTGCCAGCAGTGAAAGGGGGGGACGTGAGAGGAGGAGGCAGCCCCAGCATTTT.

This chain uses TRBV5-1 with TRBJ1-2; D gene uncertain. This CDR3 is 15 amino acids long. Deletions cut 0 bases from V and 3 bases from J, with 12 bases between. CDR1 and CDR2 from the germline V gene are SGHRS and YFSETQ. The DNA for the CDR3 is TGCGCCAGCAGCTTGGGCGGCACCTCCCACTATGGCTACACCTTC. Protein sequence: CASSLGGTSHYGYTF.

This clone showed up just a few times. The chain joins TRBV9 to TRBJ1-1; D uncertain. Germline values: CDR1 SGDLS, CDR2 YYNGEE. The CDR3 covers 17 residues. The germline V and J ends were trimmed by 2 bases and 4 bases, with 21 bases remaining between them. The CDR3 DNA sequence: TGTGCCAGCAGCGTCGATCCCGGGATGGGGAAGGGCACTGAAGCTTTCTTT. Amino acid sequence: CASSVDPGMGKGTEAFF.

Comments on this clone: Other nucleotide sequences in the sample specify the same CDR3. This chain links TRBV6-5 with TRBJ2-3, with D maybe TRBD1 (6 bases). CDR1 and CDR2 from the germline V gene are MNHEY and SVGAGI. This CDR3 contains 14 residues. V gave up 5 bases and J gave up 4 bases, with 13 bases separating them. The CDR3 DNA sequence: TGTGCCAGCAGTGGACAGTCCGGGGCAGATACGCAGTATTTT. It translates to CASSGQSGADTQYF.

The rearrangement links TRBV4-2 to TRBJ1-5; tentatively, D is TRBD1 (5 bases). CDR1 is LGHNA, CDR2 YNFKEQ, per germline. This CDR3 spans 16 amino acids. Trimming stripped 0 bases from V and 0 bases from J, with 9 bases between. In DNA form, the CDR3 reads TGTGCCAGCAGCCAAGATTTACAGGTTAGCAATCAGCCCCAGCATTTT. It translates to CASSQDLQVSNQPQHF.

In this sample, this clone turned up once. V gene TRBV7-9 combines with J gene TRBJ1-2; no definite D call. The V end lost 7 bases, the J end lost 4 bases, and 16 bases lay between the germline ends. The germline CDR1 and CDR2 sequences are SEHNR and FQNEAQ (reference sequence). There are 14 residues in the CDR3. The CDR3 DNA reads as TGTGCCAGCAAACTTTCGAACGGGGTCTATGGCTACACCTTC. Translated, it gives CASKLSNGVYGYTF. Filled out from reference TRBV7-9 and TRBJ1-2, the complete variable domain reads DTGVSQNPRHKITKRGQNVTFRCDPISEHNRLYWYRQTLGQGPEFLTYFQNEAQLEKSRLLSDRFSAERPKGSFSTLEIQRTEQGDSAMYLCASKLSNGVYGYTFGSGTRLTVV.

The rearrangement joins TRBV2 to TRBJ2-3; 8 bases align to TRBD1. The germline V gene has CDR1 SNHLY and CDR2 FYNNEI. The trim removed 7 bases at V and 2 bases at J, leaving 5 bases unmatched. The CDR3 spans 14 residues. The CDR3 loop is CASTPGQVTDTQYF. CDR3 coding DNA: TGTGCCAGCACCCCGGGACAGGTCACAGATACGCAGTATTTT.

Concerning this clone: The junction departs from germline at one end; a sequencing error may be responsible. This same CDR3 is encoded by further DNA sequences in the sample. The V gene is TRBV10-3, the J gene TRBJ1-1; D is possibly TRBD1 (6 bases). This CDR3 has 14 residues. The germline CDR1 and CDR2 sequences are ENHRY and SYGVKD. In DNA, the CDR3 is TGTGCCACAAACAGGGCGGTAGAGAACACTGAAGCTTTCTTC. Translation gives CATNRAVENTEAFF.

The V call is TRBV6-6, the J call TRBJ2-7; 9 nucleotides agree with TRBD1. The CDR3 totals 14 residues. The V and J ends lost 6 bases and 2 bases, in that order; junction bases with no gene match: 5. Germline V gene lookup returns CDR1 MNHNY and CDR2 SVGAGI (reference sequence). CDR3 bases: TGTGCCAGCAGCCCCGGGACAGGGCCCTACGAGCAGTACTTC. Protein sequence: CASSPGTGPYEQYF.

This clone was observed a single time. The rearrangement links TRBV7-3 to TRBJ1-1, with D perhaps TRBD1 (6 bases). The V gene lost 1 base and the J gene lost 1 base, with 7 bases spanning the gap. Germline CDR1 and CDR2: SGHTA and FQGTGA. The CDR3 loop spans 14 amino acids. The CDR3, as DNA: TGTGCCAGCAGCTTAAAAGGGGGGAACACTGAAGCTTTCTTT. This gives the protein CASSLKGGNTEAFF.

The chain has TRBV6-5 and TRBJ2-7, with a possible D match to TRBD2 (6 bases). The V and J ends lost 5 bases and 0 bases respectively, with 11 bases between them. Germline values: CDR1 MNHEY, CDR2 SVGAGI. This CDR3 comprises 14 residues. CDR3 nucleotides: TGTGCCAGCAGTGATGACGGGAGCTCCTACGAGCAGTACTTC. Its translation is CASSDDGSSYEQYF.

The chain has TRBV4-1 and TRBJ2-3, with 7 bases fitting TRBD2. Germline V gene lookup returns CDR1 MGHRA and CDR2 YSYEKL. After removal of 4 bases from V and 9 bases from J, the junction contained 16 bases not matched to a gene. The length of the CDR3 is 16 residues. The CDR3 sequence: CASSRFQAGNLGTQYF. The CDR3 DNA reads TGCGCCAGCAGCCGTTTTCAAGCGGGGAACCTGGGGACGCAGTATTTT.

V usage is TRBV19 and J usage is TRBJ1-2; the match to TRBD1 covers 8 bases. V dropped 5 bases and J dropped 2; count of bases not matched to a gene: 7. The CDR3 length is 15 residues. Germline values: CDR1 LNHDA, CDR2 SQIVND (reference sequence). Here the CDR3 DNA reads TGTGCCAGTAGTCGGCAGGACAGGGAAAACTATGGCTACACCTTC. Protein product: CASSRQDRENYGYTF. The variable domain in full, completed from reference TRBV19 and TRBJ1-2, reads DGGITQSPKYLFRKEGQNVTLSCEQNLNHDAMYWYRQDPGQGLRLIYYSQIVNDFQKGDIAEGYSVSREKKESFPLTVTSAQKNPTAFYLCASSRQDRENYGYTFGSGTRLTVV.

The chain uses TRBV28 and TRBJ2-4; 8 positions match TRBD2. The CDR3 extends over 16 amino acids. Germline-derived CDR1 and CDR2 are MDHEN and SYDVKM. With 5 bases clipped from V and 2 bases from J, the junction kept 8 bases outside the gene matches. CDR3 sequence: CASSNPGGPTKNIQYF. The CDR3 coding sequence is TGTGCCAGCAGTAACCCGGGGGGGCCGACCAAAAACATTCAGTACTTC.

The rearrangement uses TRBV7-8 and TRBJ2-7, with D possibly matching TRBD1 (6 bases). This CDR3 comprises 12 residues. Trimming took off 5 bases at V and 3 bases at J, with 8 bases between the two ends. In germline, CDR1 is SGHVS, CDR2 FQNEAQ. The CDR3 nucleotides read TGTGCCAGCAGCCTACAGGGCTACGAGCAGTACTTC. Translating gives CASSLQGYEQYF. The variable domain in full, with the rest retrieved from reference TRBV7-8 and TRBJ2-7, is GAGVSQSPRYKVAKRGQDVALRCDPISGHVSLFWYQQALGQGPEFLTYFQNEAQLDKSGLPSDRFFAERPEGSVSTLKIQRTQQEDSAVYLCASSLQGYEQYFGPGTRLTVT.

J is TRBJ2-3 and V is TRBV9; the match to TRBD2 covers 7 bases. J gave up 2 bases and V 2 bases, and 11 bases lay outside the gene matches. The CDR3 spans 17 residues. CDR1 is SGDLS, CDR2 YYNGEE, per germline. The CDR3 DNA follows: TGTGCCAGCAGCGTTCGTGCGCTAGCGGTTTACACAGATACGCAGTATTTT. It specifies CASSVRALAVYTDTQYF.

This rearrangement joins TRBV7-2 to TRBJ2-7, with 8 bases that match TRBD2. Germline V gene lookup returns CDR1 SGHTA and CDR2 FQGNSA. The ends lost 6 bases at V and 5 bases at J; junction bases unmatched: 12. The CDR3 loop spans 15 amino acids. CDR3 protein: CASRDFSGKIHEQYF. The CDR3 bases are TGTGCCAGCAGAGATTTTAGCGGGAAAATCCACGAGCAGTACTTC.

V is TRBV5-4 and J is TRBJ2-5; 8 positions match TRBD1. Per the germline V gene, CDR1 is SGHNT and CDR2 is YYREEE (reference sequence). V was clipped by 4 bases and J by 5 bases; unmatched bases: 13. CDR3 length equals 16 residues. The CDR3 DNA reads as TGTGCCAGCAGCCCTACGGGACAGGCACAGGGGGAGACCCAGTACTTC. This gives the protein CASSPTGQAQGETQYF.

This clone was seen a few times. The chain employs TRBV11-2 and TRBJ2-3; D possibly corresponds to TRBD1 (6 bases). CDR1 is SGHAT, CDR2 FQNNGV, per germline. CDR3 length: 15 amino acids. V lost 5 bases and J lost 2, with 14 bases in between. The CDR3 sequence is CASSPTGTPTDTQYF. CDR3 DNA: TGTGCCAGCAGCCCGACCGGGACACCCACAGATACGCAGTATTTT.

The chain links TRBV2 to TRBJ2-1; TRBD2 aligns across 9 bases. Germline V gene lookup returns CDR1 SNHLY and CDR2 FYNNEI. V was pared by 8 bases and J by 3 bases, with 11 bases of the junction left unmatched. The CDR3 runs to 16 residues. The CDR3 spells CASGGALAGVYNEQFF. The CDR3 DNA follows: TGTGCCAGCGGGGGGGCGTTAGCGGGAGTCTACAATGAGCAGTTCTTC. The variable domain in full, with the rest retrieved from reference TRBV2 and TRBJ2-1, is EPEVTQTPSHQVTQMGQEVILRCVPISNHLYFYWYRQILGQKVEFLVSFYNNEISEKSEIFDDQFSVERPDGSNFTLKIRSTKLEDSAMYFCASGGALAGVYNEQFFGPGTRLTVL.

V is TRBV5-4 and J is TRBJ2-7, with D maybe TRBD2 (6 bases). The V gene's germline CDR1 is SGHNT and CDR2 YYREEE (reference sequence). The CDR3 loop spans 13 amino acids. V was trimmed by 0 bases and J by 3 bases, leaving 7 bases between them. The CDR3 is CASSLVADYEQYF. The CDR3 region has the DNA TGTGCCAGCAGCTTGGTAGCGGACTACGAGCAGTACTTC.

The chain joins TRBV10-2 to TRBJ1-4; no firm D call. Germline CDR1 and CDR2: WSHSY and SAAADI. CDR3 size: 12 residues. V lost 6 bases, J lost 8 bases, and 10 bases lay in between. The CDR3 coding sequence is TGCGCCAGCAGCCCGGAGAGCGAAAAACTGTTTTTT. This encodes CASSPESEKLFF.

This sequence joins TRBV18 and TRBJ1-2, with D perhaps matching TRBD1 (5 bases). V lost 1 base, J lost 6 bases, and 6 bases lay in between. The CDR3 totals 12 residues. Germline V gives CDR1 KGHSH, CDR2 LQKENI. The CDR3 here is CASSPQGDGYTF. The CDR3 nucleotides read TGTGCCAGCTCACCACAAGGGGATGGCTACACCTTC.

Only a few counts were recorded for this clone. The rearrangement links TRBV2 to TRBJ1-3; 7 bases match TRBD1. Per germline, CDR1 SNHLY and CDR2 FYNNEI. The CDR3 sequence is 16 residues long. The V gene end was trimmed by 7 bases and the J gene end by 0 bases; junction bases not matched to a gene: 9. This CDR3 is CASTRGGGFSGNTIYF. CDR3 bases: TGTGCCAGCACTCGAGGGGGCGGGTTCTCTGGAAACACCATATATTTT.

V is TRBV29-1 and J is TRBJ1-1, with TRBD1 matching 7 bases. The CDR3 length is 12 residues. From germline, CDR1 is SQVTM and CDR2 ANQGSEA. This CDR3 reads CSGGGMNTEAFF. The CDR3 bases are TGCTCAGGGGGTGGGATGAACACTGAAGCTTTCTTT.

The rearrangement links TRBV7-8 to TRBJ2-5; 7 nucleotides agree with TRBD1. Unmatched junction bases numbered 11, after V lost 6 bases and J lost 10 bases. Germline V gives CDR1 SGHVS, CDR2 FQNEAQ. The CDR3 loop spans 13 amino acids. The CDR3 reads CASRLPPGQVQYF. The CDR3 DNA sequence: TGTGCCAGCAGACTACCCCCTGGACAGGTCCAGTACTTC. The full variable domain, its missing parts supplied by reference TRBV7-8 and TRBJ2-5, is GAGVSQSPRYKVAKRGQDVALRCDPISGHVSLFWYQQALGQGPEFLTYFQNEAQLDKSGLPSDRFFAERPEGSVSTLKIQRTQQEDSAVYLCASRLPPGQVQYFGPGTRLLVL.

This chain connects TRBV2 to TRBJ1-2, with 9 positions matching TRBD1. Germline V gene data show CDR1 as SNHLY and CDR2 as FYNNEI. The CDR3 contains 13 residues. V shed 9 bases and J 3 bases; nucleotides not matched to a gene: 5. The CDR3 DNA is TGTGCCAGTACAGGGGGCGATGACTATGGCTACACCTTC. This gives the protein CASTGGDDYGYTF. Complete variable domain (other parts from reference TRBV2 and TRBJ1-2): EPEVTQTPSHQVTQMGQEVILRCVPISNHLYFYWYRQILGQKVEFLVSFYNNEISEKSEIFDDQFSVERPDGSNFTLKIRSTKLEDSAMYFCASTGGDDYGYTFGSGTRLTVV.

This clone has just a few counts. The chain is built from TRBV2 and TRBJ1-2; possibly TRBD1 for D (5 bases). The V gene lost 6 bases and the J gene lost 2 bases, with 13 bases spanning the gap. The CDR3 consists of 14 residues. CDR1 and CDR2 from the germline V gene are SNHLY and FYNNEI. DNA of the CDR3: TGTGCCAGCAGGACCGGGACTATAAACTATGGCTACACCTTC. Translation gives CASRTGTINYGYTF.

This CDR3 is CASSRWGQGLMNTEAFF. DNA for the CDR3: TGCGCCAGCAGCCGGTGGGGACAGGGCCTTATGAACACTGAAGCTTTCTTT. The gene calls are TRBV4-1 and TRBJ1-1; TRBD1 matches 9 bases. CDR1 MGHRA and CDR2 YSYEKL come from the germline V gene. The CDR3 is made up of 17 amino acids. Losses at the gene ends were 4 bases for V and 0 bases for J; bases not matched to a gene: 9.